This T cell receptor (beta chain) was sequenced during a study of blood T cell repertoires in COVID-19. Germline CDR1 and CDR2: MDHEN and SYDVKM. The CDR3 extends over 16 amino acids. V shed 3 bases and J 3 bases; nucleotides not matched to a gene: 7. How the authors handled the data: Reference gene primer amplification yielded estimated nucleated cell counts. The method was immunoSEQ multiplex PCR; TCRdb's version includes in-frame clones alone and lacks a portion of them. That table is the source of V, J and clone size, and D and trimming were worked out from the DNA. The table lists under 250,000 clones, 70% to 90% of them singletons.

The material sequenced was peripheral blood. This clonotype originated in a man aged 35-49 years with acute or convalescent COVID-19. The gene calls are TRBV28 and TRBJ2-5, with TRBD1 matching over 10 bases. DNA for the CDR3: TGTGCCAGCAGTTTGCGCCCCGGGACAGGGGAAGAGACCCAGTACTTC. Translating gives CASSLRPGTGEETQYF.